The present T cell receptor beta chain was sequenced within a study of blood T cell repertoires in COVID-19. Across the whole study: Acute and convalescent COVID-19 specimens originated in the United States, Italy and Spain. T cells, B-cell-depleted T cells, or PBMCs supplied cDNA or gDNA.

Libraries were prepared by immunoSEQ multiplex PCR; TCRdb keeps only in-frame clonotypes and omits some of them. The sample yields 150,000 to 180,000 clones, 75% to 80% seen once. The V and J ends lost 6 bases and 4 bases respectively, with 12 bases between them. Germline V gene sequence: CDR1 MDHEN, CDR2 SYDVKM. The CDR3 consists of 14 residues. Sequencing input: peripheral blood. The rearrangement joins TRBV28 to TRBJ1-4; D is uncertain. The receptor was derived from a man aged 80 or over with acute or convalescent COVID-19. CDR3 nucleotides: TGTGCCAGCAGGCTTTCCGGGATTAATGAAAAACTGTTTTTT. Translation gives CASRLSGINEKLFF.